The subject of this entry is one T cell receptor (beta chain). The data were taken from a study of PD-L1 blockade in urothelial cancer. Across the whole study: Atezolizumab (1,200 mg intravenously every 3 weeks) began in about 2014 for patients.

Assay used: immunoSEQ multiplex PCR; TCRdb lists only in-frame clones, some missing. The sample carries about 57,000 clones, roughly 76% recorded once. As for time point: pretreatment peripheral blood. Each patient presented with locally advanced or metastatic urothelial carcinoma. The CDR3 has 14 residues. V was shortened by 5 bases and J by 3 bases, with 10 bases between the two germline ends. Germline-derived CDR1 and CDR2 are SGHNT and YENEEA. The specimen comprised PBMCs, sampled around atezolizumab (anti-PD-L1) treatment. The sequence came from a man in his sixties or seventies with urothelial cancer. The chain uses TRBV11-3 and TRBJ2-2; D unclear. The CDR3 region is CASSPSPDTGELFF. CDR3 bases: TGTGCCAGCAGCCCCTCCCCGGACACCGGGGAGCTGTTTTTT.